These T cell receptor beta chains were read from a single sample in a study of T cell responses to AZD1222 COVID-19 vaccine. Data came from immunoSEQ multiplex PCR; TCRdb stores just in-frame clones and leaves some out. The sample has 83,000 or so clones, around 93% seen once. Source: peripheral blood, taken 28 days after the second AZD1222 dose. The source is an adult who received the AZD1222 COVID-19 vaccine. CDR3s include the opening cysteine and the closing phenylalanine or tryptophan. D genes are given only for firm matches. Rows may omit the clone size; those that give it use once, few, many or a size class.

>TRBV2|TRBD1|TRBJ2-7|.
CASSLQGAHIHEQYF
TGTGCCAGCAGCTTACAGGGGGCGCATATCCACGAGCAGTACTTC
>TRBV5-1|.|TRBJ2-1|.
CASSLAGGVGEQFF
TGCGCCAGCAGCTTGGCGGGCGGGGTAGGGGAGCAGTTCTTC
>TRBV7-8|TRBD1|TRBJ1-2|.
CASSLTGGGYGYTF
TGTGCCAGCAGCTTAACAGGGGGAGGCTATGGCTACACCTTC
>TRBV9|TRBD1|TRBJ2-3|.
CASSVWDSSTDTQYF
TGTGCCAGCAGCGTATGGGACAGCTCCACAGATACGCAGTATTTT
>TRBV25-1|.|TRBJ2-7|.
CASNNYEQYF
TGTGCCAGCAACAACTACGAGCAGTACTTC
>TRBV3-1/TRBV3-2|TRBD1|TRBJ1-1|.
CASSQETGAKAFF
TGTGCCAGCAGCCAAGAAACAGGGGCAAAAGCTTTCTTT
>TRBV5-4|.|TRBJ1-2|.
CASSSPRGSIYGYTF
TGTGCCAGCAGCTCCCCCCGGGGGTCGATATATGGCTACACCTTC
>TRBV4-1|.|TRBJ1-6|once
CASSQEGPGNSPLHF
TGCGCCAGCAGCCAAGAAGGCCCAGGGAATTCACCCCTCCACTTT
>TRBV28|TRBD2|TRBJ2-3|.
CASSSPGLAGGGTDTQYF
TGTGCCAGCAGTTCCCCGGGACTAGCGGGAGGGGGCACAGATACGCAGTATTTT
>TRBV11-3|.|TRBJ1-3|.
CASSLAGDGNTIYF
TGTGCCAGCAGCTTAGCAGGGGACGGAAACACCATATATTTT
>TRBV11-3|.|TRBJ1-6|.
CASGQTYNSPLHF
TGTGCCAGCGGACAGACGTATAATTCACCCCTCCACTTT
>TRBV6-5|.|TRBJ2-1|.
CASTRRDEQFF
TGTGCCAGCACGCGGCGGGATGAGCAGTTCTTC
>TRBV5-1|.|TRBJ1-1|.
CASSFQPPMNTEAFF
TGCGCCAGCAGCTTTCAGCCTCCCATGAACACTGAAGCTTTCTTT
>TRBV4-1|.|TRBJ2-6|.
CASSQGGISGANVLTF
TGCGCCAGCAGCCAAGGTGGTATCTCTGGGGCCAACGTCCTGACTTTC
>TRBV5-4|.|TRBJ2-2|.
CASSPVPGELFF
TGTGCCAGCAGCCCAGTGCCCGGGGAGCTGTTTTTT
>TRBV14|.|TRBJ1-1|.
CASSQDRNRVAEAFF
TGTGCCAGCAGCCAAGATCGTAACAGGGTAGCTGAAGCTTTCTTT
>TRBV27|.|TRBJ1-4|.
CASSSSGSDEKLFF
TGTGCCAGCAGTTCCTCAGGGAGTGATGAAAAACTGTTTTTT
>TRBV2|TRBD1|TRBJ1-1|.
CASSYPGTGMNTEAFF
TGTGCCAGCAGTTACCCCGGGACAGGGATGAACACTGAAGCTTTCTTT
>TRBV6-1|TRBD1|TRBJ1-5|.
CASSEFGTGISNQPQHF
TGTGCCAGCAGTGAATTCGGGACAGGGATTAGCAATCAGCCCCAGCATTTT
>TRBV4-1|TRBD1|TRBJ2-5|.
CASSLGQGGGETQYF
TGCGCCAGCAGCCTCGGACAGGGTGGGGGAGAGACCCAGTACTTC
>TRBV6-5|.|TRBJ2-6|once
CASSYSSGSGANVLTF
TGTGCCAGCAGTTACTCGTCGGGTTCTGGGGCCAACGTCCTGACTTTC
>TRBV18|TRBD2|TRBJ2-3|once
CASSRRGTSGSTDTQYF
TGTGCCAGCTCACGGCGGGGGACTAGCGGGAGCACAGATACGCAGTATTTT
>TRBV19|TRBD1|TRBJ2-7|once
CASSAGQAGYEQYF
TGTGCCAGTAGTGCGGGACAGGCGGGCTACGAGCAGTACTTC
>TRBV7-9|.|TRBJ1-2|.
CASSIRGNYGYTF
TGTGCCAGCAGCATCCGGGGTAACTATGGCTACACCTTC
>TRBV9|TRBD2|TRBJ2-7|.
CASSARTSGAVYEQYF
TGTGCCAGCAGCGCAAGGACTAGCGGGGCCGTCTACGAGCAGTACTTC
>TRBV5-1|TRBD2|TRBJ2-3|.
CASSSASGATDTQYF
TGCGCCAGCAGCTCGGCTAGCGGGGCCACAGATACGCAGTATTTT
>TRBV10-3|TRBD1|TRBJ1-4|.
CAISELTGGHEKLFF
TGTGCCATCAGTGAGTTAACAGGGGGTCACGAAAAACTGTTTTTT
>TRBV2|.|TRBJ2-7|few
CASSGETGAYEQYF
TGTGCCAGCAGTGGGGAGACGGGAGCTTACGAGCAGTACTTC
>TRBV5-6|.|TRBJ2-3|.
CASSLTQGPADTQYF
TGTGCCAGCAGCCTAACCCAGGGGCCGGCAGATACGCAGTATTTT
>TRBV7-9|TRBD2|TRBJ2-7|few
CASSPGLAGGPQQYF
TGTGCCAGCAGCCCAGGACTAGCGGGAGGGCCCCAGCAGTACTTC
>TRBV2|.|TRBJ1-2|.
CASRDTLGGYTF
TGTGCCAGCAGGGACACGTTAGGGGGCTACACCTTC
>TRBV6-4|TRBD2|TRBJ2-2|many
CASSDSRGAGELFF
TGTGCCAGCAGTGACTCGCGGGGGGCCGGGGAGCTGTTTTTT
>TRBV27|.|TRBJ2-7|.
CASSSLREVPYEQYF
TGTGCCAGCAGTTCCCTTAGGGAAGTTCCCTACGAGCAGTACTTC
>TRBV9|TRBD1|TRBJ2-7|.
CASSGDRGGSYEQYF
TGTGCCAGCAGCGGGGACAGGGGAGGGTCCTACGAGCAGTACTTC
>TRBV5-1|.|TRBJ2-1|.
CASSLASGGGRERYNEQFF
TGCGCCAGCAGCTTGGCTTCAGGGGGAGGACGGGAGCGGTACAATGAGCAGTTCTTC
>TRBV15|TRBD2|TRBJ2-2|.
CATSRGGLAPRRGTGELFF
TGTGCCACCAGCAGAGGTGGACTAGCCCCTAGGAGGGGCACCGGGGAGCTGTTTTTT
>TRBV25-1|.|TRBJ2-5|.
CASSKGWGTGKETQYF
TGTGCCAGCTCAAAAGGTTGGGGAACCGGTAAAGAGACCCAGTACTTC
>TRBV18|TRBD2|TRBJ2-5|.
CASSPTGGIETQYF
TGTGCCAGCTCACCCACGGGGGGAATAGAGACCCAGTACTTC
>TRBV3-1/TRBV3-2|.|TRBJ2-4|once
CASGAASGNIQYF
TGTGCCAGCGGTGCAGCATCTGGGAATATTCAGTACTTC
>TRBV6-5|.|TRBJ1-2|once
CASSYRAQGYGYTF
TGTGCCAGCAGTTACAGGGCTCAGGGCTATGGCTACACCTTC
>TRBV3-1/TRBV3-2|.|TRBJ2-3|.
CASSPSSGRGTDTQYF
TGTGCCAGCAGCCCCAGCTCCGGCAGGGGTACAGATACGCAGTATTTT
>TRBV21-1|.|TRBJ2-2|.
CASSKFGTMNTGELFF
TGTGCCAGCAGCAAATTCGGGACCATGAACACCGGGGAGCTGTTTTTT
>TRBV28|TRBD1|TRBJ1-2|.
CASSSGQGARGYTF
TGTGCCAGCAGTTCGGGACAGGGGGCGCGGGGCTACACCTTC
>TRBV6-5|TRBD1|TRBJ2-3|.
CASRDRGDTDTQYF
TGTGCCAGCAGGGACAGGGGAGACACAGATACGCAGTATTTT
>TRBV9|TRBD2|TRBJ2-2|.
CASSVGVRGRVNTGELFF
TGTGCCAGCAGCGTAGGTGTCCGCGGGAGGGTGAACACCGGGGAGCTGTTTTTT
>TRBV7-2|TRBD2|TRBJ2-7|.
CASSPQVLAGGEQYF
TGTGCCAGCAGCCCACAAGTCCTCGCCGGGGGGGAGCAGTACTTC